This T cell receptor (beta chain) was identified during a study of T-cell reconstitution after alpha-beta-depleted transplantation in children. Unique molecular identifiers were used in preparing the TCRbeta library. Using its own MiXCR run on the PCR reads, TCRdb lists one record per CDR3 protein. The sample contains about 460,000 distinct CDR3 sequences, 11% of which appear only once. The sample holds a few counts of this clonotype. The starting material was PBMCs, mostly from graft donor cells, obtained 180 days after TCRalphabeta/CD19-depleted stem cell transplant. The sequence was collected from a female patient under 10 years old who had a stem cell transplant for aplastic anemia, so the T cells may come from the graft donor.

DNA of the CDR3: TGTGCCAGCAGACCGAGGAGACCCGAAGGCTACACCTTC. It is translated as CASRPRRPEGYTF. The chain has TRBV12-3 or TRBV12-4 and TRBJ1-2; D gene uncertain. This CDR3 spans 13 amino acids. Deletions cut 6 bases from V and 8 bases from J, with 16 bases between.